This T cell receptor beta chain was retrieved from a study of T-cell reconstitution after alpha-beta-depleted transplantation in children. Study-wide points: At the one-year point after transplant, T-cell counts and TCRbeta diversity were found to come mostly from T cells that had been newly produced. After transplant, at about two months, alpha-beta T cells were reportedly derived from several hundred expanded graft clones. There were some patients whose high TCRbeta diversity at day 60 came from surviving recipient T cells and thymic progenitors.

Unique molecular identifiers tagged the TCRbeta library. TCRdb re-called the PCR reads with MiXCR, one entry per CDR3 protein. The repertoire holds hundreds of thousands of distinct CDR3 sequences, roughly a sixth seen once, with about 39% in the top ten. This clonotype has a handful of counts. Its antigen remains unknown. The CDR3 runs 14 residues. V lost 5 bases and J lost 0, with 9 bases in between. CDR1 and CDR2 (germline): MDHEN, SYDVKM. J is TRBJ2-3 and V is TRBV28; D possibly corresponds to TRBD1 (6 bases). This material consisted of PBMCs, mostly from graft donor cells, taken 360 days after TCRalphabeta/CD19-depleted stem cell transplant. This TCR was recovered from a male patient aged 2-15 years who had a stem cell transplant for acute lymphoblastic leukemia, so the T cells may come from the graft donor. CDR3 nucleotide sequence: TGTGCCAGCAGTCCGACAGGTAGCACAGATACGCAGTATTTT. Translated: CASSPTGSTDTQYF.